This TCR beta chain is from a study of cytomegalovirus exposure and HLA in healthy donors. Overall study results and limits: Earlier analysis yielded a pattern in which most TCR beta V segments were productive about 90% or about 30% of the time.

Amplification used 60 Vbeta primers and 13 Jbeta primers. TCRdb keeps only in-frame clones here, not all; method: immunoSEQ multiplex PCR. The ten top clones account for 3.5% to 5%, within a sample of roughly 34,000 clones. The CDR3 is 13 amino acids. Trimming removed 6 bases at V and 2 bases at J, with 8 bases between. Germline CDR1 is MDHEN and CDR2 is SYDVKM. In regard to this clone: Its cognate antigen is unknown.

The genes are TRBV28 and TRBJ2-1; D call uncertain. The source is a woman in her thirties or forties in good health and CMV-seropositive. The sample taken for sequencing was PBMCs. The CDR3 spells CASRGETYNEQFF. CDR3 DNA: TGTGCCAGCAGGGGCGAAACCTACAATGAGCAGTTCTTC.